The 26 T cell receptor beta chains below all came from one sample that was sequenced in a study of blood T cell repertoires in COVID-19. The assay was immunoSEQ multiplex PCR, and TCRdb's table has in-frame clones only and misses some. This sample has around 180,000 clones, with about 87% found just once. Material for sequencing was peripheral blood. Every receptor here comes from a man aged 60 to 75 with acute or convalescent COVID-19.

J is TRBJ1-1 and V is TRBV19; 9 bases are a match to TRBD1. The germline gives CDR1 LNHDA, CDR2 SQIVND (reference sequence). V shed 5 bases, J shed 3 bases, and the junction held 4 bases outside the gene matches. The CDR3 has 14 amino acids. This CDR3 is CASSEQGADTEAFF. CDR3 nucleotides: TGTGCCAGTAGTGAACAGGGGGCGGACACTGAAGCTTTCTTT.

In nucleotides, the CDR3 is TGCGCCAGCAGCTTGAAGGGGGCATACAATGAGCAGTTCTTC. Translated, it gives CASSLKGAYNEQFF. The rearrangement links TRBV5-1 to TRBJ2-1; 7 bases map to TRBD1. V shed 1 base and J 4 bases; nucleotides not matched to a gene: 2. The germline V gene encodes CDR1 SGHRS and CDR2 YFSETQ. The CDR3 loop spans 14 amino acids.

As DNA, the CDR3 is TGTGCCAGCAGCCAAGATCCCCGGACTAGCTATTCCTATGAGCAGTTCTTC. This encodes CASSQDPRTSYSYEQFF. The chain carries TRBV3-1 (or the pseudogene TRBV3-2) and TRBJ2-1; 8 bases match TRBD2. Trimming at V came to 0 bases and at J to 8 bases, leaving 12 bases not matched to a gene. There are 17 residues in the CDR3. The germline V gene encodes CDR1 LGHDT and CDR2 YNNKEL (reference sequence).

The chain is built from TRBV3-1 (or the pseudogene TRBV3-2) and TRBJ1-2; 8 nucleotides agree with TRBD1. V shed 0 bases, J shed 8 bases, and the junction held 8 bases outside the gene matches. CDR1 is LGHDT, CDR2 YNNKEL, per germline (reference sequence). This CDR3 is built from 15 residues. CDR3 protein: CASSQDPDRAVGYTF. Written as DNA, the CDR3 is TGTGCCAGCAGCCAAGATCCGGACAGGGCAGTAGGCTACACCTTC.

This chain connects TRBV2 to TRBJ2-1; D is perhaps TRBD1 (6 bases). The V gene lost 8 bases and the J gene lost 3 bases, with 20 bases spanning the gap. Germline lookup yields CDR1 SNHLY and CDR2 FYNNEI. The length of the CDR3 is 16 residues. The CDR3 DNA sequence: TGTGCCAGCGAGGGGCGTGGGGGCCCAAACTACAATGAGCAGTTCTTC. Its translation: CASEGRGGPNYNEQFF. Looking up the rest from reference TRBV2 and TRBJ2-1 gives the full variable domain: EPEVTQTPSHQVTQMGQEVILRCVPISNHLYFYWYRQILGQKVEFLVSFYNNEISEKSEIFDDQFSVERPDGSNFTLKIRSTKLEDSAMYFCASEGRGGPNYNEQFFGPGTRLTVL.

This chain's CDR3 is CASSQVSGNLHEQYF. DNA of the CDR3: TGCGCCAGCAGCCAAGTATCCGGGAATCTCCACGAGCAGTACTTC. The rearrangement uses TRBV4-1 and TRBJ2-7, with D possibly TRBD2 on 5 matching bases. CDR3 size: 15 residues. Germline CDR1 MGHRA, CDR2 YSYEKL. Trimming removed 1 base from V and 5 bases from J, with 15 bases in between.

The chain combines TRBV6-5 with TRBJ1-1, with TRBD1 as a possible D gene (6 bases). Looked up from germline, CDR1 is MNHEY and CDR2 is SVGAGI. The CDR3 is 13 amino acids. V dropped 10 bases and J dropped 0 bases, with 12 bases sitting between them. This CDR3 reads CATRDMLNTEAFF. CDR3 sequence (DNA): TGTGCCACCAGGGACATGCTGAACACTGAAGCTTTCTTT.

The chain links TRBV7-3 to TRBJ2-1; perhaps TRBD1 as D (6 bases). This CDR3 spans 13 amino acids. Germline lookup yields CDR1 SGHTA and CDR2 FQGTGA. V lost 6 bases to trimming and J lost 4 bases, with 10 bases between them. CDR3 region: CASSSQGYNEQFF. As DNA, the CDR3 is TGTGCCAGCAGTTCGCAGGGGTACAATGAGCAGTTCTTC.

As DNA, the CDR3 is TGTGCCAGCAGCTTAAAATCCGGGACTAGCGGACAAGAGACCCAGTACTTC. This gives the protein CASSLKSGTSGQETQYF. V is TRBV5-4 and J is TRBJ2-5, with 11 bases that match TRBD2. CDR3 size: 17 residues. The germline CDR1 and CDR2 sequences are SGHNT and YYREEE (reference sequence). The V gene end was trimmed by 2 bases and the J gene end by 2 bases; junction bases not matched to a gene: 8.

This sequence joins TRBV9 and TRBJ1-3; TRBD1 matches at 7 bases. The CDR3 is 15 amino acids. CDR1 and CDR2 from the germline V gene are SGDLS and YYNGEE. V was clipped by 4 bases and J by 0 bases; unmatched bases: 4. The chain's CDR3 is CASSSGQVSGNTIYF. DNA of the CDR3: TGTGCCAGCAGCTCAGGACAGGTCTCTGGAAACACCATATATTTT.

As DNA, the CDR3 is TGTGCCAGCAGCTTAGTTGGGGCTAACACTGAAGCTTTCTTT. This encodes CASSLVGANTEAFF. The V gene is TRBV7-2, the J gene TRBJ1-1; TRBD1 is a possible D gene (5 bases). V shed 1 base and J shed 2 bases, with 8 bases lying between them. There are 14 residues in the CDR3. Germline V CDR1 and CDR2: SGHTA, FQGNSA.

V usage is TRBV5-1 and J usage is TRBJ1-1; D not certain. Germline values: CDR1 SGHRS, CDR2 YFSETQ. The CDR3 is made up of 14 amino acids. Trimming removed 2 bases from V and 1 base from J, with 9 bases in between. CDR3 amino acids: CASSFRETNTEAFF. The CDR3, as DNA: TGCGCCAGCAGCTTTAGGGAGACGAACACTGAAGCTTTCTTT. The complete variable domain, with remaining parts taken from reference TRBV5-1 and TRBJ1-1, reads KAGVTQTPRYLIKTRGQQVTLSCSPISGHRSVSWYQQTPGQGLQFLFEYFSETQRNKGNFPGRFSGRQFSNSRSEMNVSTLELGDSALYLCASSFRETNTEAFFGQGTRLTVV.

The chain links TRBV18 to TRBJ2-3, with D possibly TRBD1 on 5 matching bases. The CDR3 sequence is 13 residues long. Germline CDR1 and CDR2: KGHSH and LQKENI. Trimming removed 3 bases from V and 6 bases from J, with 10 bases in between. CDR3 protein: CASSPQDKDTQYF. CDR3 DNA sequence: TGTGCCAGCTCACCCCAGGACAAGGATACGCAGTATTTT.

As DNA, the CDR3 is TGTGCCAGCAGTTTAACGGGACACCCCACAGATACGCAGTATTTT. Its translation is CASSLTGHPTDTQYF. J is TRBJ2-3 and V is TRBV27, with D tentatively TRBD1 (6 bases). Trimming left V 2 bases short and J 2 bases short, with 11 bases between. The CDR3 sequence is 15 residues long. In germline, CDR1 is MNHEY, CDR2 SMNVEV (reference sequence).

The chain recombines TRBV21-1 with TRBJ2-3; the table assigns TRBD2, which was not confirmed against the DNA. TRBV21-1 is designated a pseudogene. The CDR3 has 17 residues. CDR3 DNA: TGTGCCAGCAGCAAGAACCAGACTAGCGGGGGTTTAGATACGCAGTATTTT. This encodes CASSKNQTSGGLDTQYF.

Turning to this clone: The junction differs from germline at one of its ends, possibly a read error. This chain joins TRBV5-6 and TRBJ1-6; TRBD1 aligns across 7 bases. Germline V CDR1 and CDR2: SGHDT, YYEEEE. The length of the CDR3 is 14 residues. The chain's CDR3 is CASSLDRPNSPLHF. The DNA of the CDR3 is TGTGCCAGCAGTTTGGACAGGCCAAATTCACCCCTCCACTTT.

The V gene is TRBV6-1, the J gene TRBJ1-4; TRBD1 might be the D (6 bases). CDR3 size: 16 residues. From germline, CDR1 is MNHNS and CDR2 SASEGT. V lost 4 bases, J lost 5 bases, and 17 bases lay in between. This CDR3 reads CASSGPGGRRNEKLFF. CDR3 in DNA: TGTGCCAGCAGTGGACCGGGGGGGCGGCGAAATGAAAAACTGTTTTTT.

In DNA form, the CDR3 reads TGTGCCAGCTCCCTTCCGGGACTAGGGGATACGCAGTATTTT. Encoded protein: CASSLPGLGDTQYF. V gene TRBV25-1 combines with J gene TRBJ2-3; 8 nucleotides line up with TRBD2. The CDR3 has 14 amino acids. The V and J ends lost 8 bases and 6 bases, in that order; junction bases with no gene match: 10. Germline V gene sequence: CDR1 MGHDK, CDR2 SYGVNS.

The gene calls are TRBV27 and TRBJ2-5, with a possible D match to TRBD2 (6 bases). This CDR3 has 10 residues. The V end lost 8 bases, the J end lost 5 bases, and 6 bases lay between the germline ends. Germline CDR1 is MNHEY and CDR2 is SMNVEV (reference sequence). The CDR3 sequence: CASGGETQYF. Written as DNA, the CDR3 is TGTGCCAGCGGAGGGGAGACCCAGTACTTC.

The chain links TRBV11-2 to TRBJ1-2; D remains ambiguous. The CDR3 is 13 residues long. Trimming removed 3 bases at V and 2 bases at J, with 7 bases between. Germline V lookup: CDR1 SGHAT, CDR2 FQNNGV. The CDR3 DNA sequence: TGTGCCAGCAGCTTCAGTGTAAACTATGGCTACACCTTC. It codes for CASSFSVNYGYTF.

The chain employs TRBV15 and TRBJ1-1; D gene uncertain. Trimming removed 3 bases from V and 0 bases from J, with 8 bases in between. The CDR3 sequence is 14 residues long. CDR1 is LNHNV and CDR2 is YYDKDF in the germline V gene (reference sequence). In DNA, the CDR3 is TGTGCCACCAGCAGGGCCCTTATGAACACTGAAGCTTTCTTT. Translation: CATSRALMNTEAFF.

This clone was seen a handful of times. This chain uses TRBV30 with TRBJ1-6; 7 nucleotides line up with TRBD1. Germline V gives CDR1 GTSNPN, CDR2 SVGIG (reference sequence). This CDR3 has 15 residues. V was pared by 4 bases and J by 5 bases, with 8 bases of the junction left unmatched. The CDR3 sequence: CAWKGDSYDNSPLHF. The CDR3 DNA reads TGTGCCTGGAAGGGGGACAGTTACGATAATTCACCCCTCCACTTT.

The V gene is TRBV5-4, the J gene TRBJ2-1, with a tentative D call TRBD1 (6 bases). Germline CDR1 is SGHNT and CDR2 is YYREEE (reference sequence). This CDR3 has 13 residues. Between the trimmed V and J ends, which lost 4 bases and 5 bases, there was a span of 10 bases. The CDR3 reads CASSTGQNNEQFF. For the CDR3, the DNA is TGTGCCAGCAGCACCGGACAGAACAATGAGCAGTTCTTC. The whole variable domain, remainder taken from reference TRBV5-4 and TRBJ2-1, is ETGVTQSPTHLIKTRGQQVTLRCSSQSGHNTVSWYQQALGQGPQFIFQYYREEENGRGNFPPRFSGLQFPNYSSELNVNALELDDSALYLCASSTGQNNEQFFGPGTRLTVL.

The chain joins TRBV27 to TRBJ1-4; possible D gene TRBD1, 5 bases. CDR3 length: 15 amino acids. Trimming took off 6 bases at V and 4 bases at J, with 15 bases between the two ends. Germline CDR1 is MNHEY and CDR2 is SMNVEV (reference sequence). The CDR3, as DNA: TGTGCCAGCAGCCTGGGGGGAGCCGGTAATGAAAAACTGTTTTTT. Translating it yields CASSLGGAGNEKLFF.

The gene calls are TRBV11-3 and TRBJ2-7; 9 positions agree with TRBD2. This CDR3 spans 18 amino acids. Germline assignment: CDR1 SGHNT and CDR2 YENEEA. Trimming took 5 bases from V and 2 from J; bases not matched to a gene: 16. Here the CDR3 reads CASSPAAGASGRPYEQYF. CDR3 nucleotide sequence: TGTGCCAGCAGCCCGGCGGCAGGAGCGAGCGGGAGGCCCTACGAGCAGTACTTC.

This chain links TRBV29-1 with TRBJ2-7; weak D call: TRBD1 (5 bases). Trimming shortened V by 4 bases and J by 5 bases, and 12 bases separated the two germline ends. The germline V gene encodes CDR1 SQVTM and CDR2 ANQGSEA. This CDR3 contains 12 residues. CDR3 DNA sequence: TGCAGCGTTGTAGGGCAGGGCGACGAGCAGTACTTC. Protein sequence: CSVVGQGDEQYF.